This section outlines one TCR beta chain sequence together with its context. The repertoire was sequenced with immunoSEQ multiplex PCR; TCRdb's copy has only in-frame clones and lacks some. The sample has hundreds of thousands of clones; about two thirds are singletons. The data stem from a study of shared clonotypes between healthy human individuals. Deletions cut 6 bases from V and 4 bases from J, with 18 bases between. There are 15 residues in the CDR3. CDR1 and CDR2 (germline): MDHEN, SYDVKM. This clonotype was obtained from a woman aged 25 to 39 in good health. The gene calls are TRBV28 and TRBJ2-5; possible D gene TRBD2, 6 bases. Sequencing was done on a sample of memory CD4+ T cells sorted from blood. Subset noted: CD45RA-negative fraction. This CDR3 is CASSTPGLKGETQYF. The CDR3, as DNA: TGTGCCAGCAGCACTCCGGGACTCAAAGGAGAGACCCAGTACTTC.